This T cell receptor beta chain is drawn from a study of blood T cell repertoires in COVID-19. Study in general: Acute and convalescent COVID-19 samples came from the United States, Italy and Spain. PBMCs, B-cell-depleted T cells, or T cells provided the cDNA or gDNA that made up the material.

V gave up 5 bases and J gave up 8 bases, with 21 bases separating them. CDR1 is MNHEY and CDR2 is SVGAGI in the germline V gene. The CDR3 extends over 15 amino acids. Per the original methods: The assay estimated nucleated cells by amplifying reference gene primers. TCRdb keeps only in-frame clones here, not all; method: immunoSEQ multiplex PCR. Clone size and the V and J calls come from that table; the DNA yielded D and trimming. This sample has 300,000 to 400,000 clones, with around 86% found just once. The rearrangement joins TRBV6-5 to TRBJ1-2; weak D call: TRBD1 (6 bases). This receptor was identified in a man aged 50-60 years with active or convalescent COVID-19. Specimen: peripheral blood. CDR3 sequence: CASSINRVASGGYTF. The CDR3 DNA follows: TGTGCCAGCAGTATCAACAGGGTAGCGTCTGGGGGCTACACCTTC.